The TCR beta chain under discussion was sequenced for a study of T cell repertoires in cytomegalovirus infection (dated by TCRdb to between 2019 and 2020). About the study as a whole: The HLA type of each donor mattered for the analysis, because public TCR beta signatures pointed to carriage of CMV infection along with the matching HLA type. General study outcomes and caveats: In both this cohort and an independent roughly 400-donor cohort, the cumulative frequency of public TCR beta family members distinguished carriers of CMV infection plus the relevant HLA type. The ex vivo response was dominated by HLA-C-restricted CMV-specific TCR beta clonotypes, which also provided the single most frequent clonotype in two of eight donors.

TCRdb names Illumina HiSeq 1500 as the instrument used. The public reads were quality trimmed at Q25 with fastp and then assembled into clones with MiXCR by TCRdb, keeping productive beta chains. Identical CDR3 proteins give one entry, which carries the most common genes and DNA. The sample table holds about 60,000 distinct CDR3 sequences, of which 33% were seen once. The ten top clones hold nearly 70% of the sample. With regard to this clonotype: What antigen it recognizes has not been identified. The input lacks base qualities; no much larger clone sits a single base away.

The trim is 7 bases for V and 7 bases for J, with a gap of 17 bases between the germline ends. According to the germline V gene, CDR1 reads SQVTM and CDR2 reads ANQGSEA. The cysteine opens and the phenylalanine closes a CDR3 of 12 amino acids. CDR3 DNA only is kept here, 36 bases in frame from base 1. The TCR sequence derives from a human donor in good health (CMV status not recorded). Some clones in this sample may be carry-over from other donors' samples. The sequenced sample consisted of PBMCs, sequenced either directly or after in vitro stimulation (not recorded which). The rearrangement joined TRBV29-1 to TRBJ2-7; TRBD2 is possibly the D segment (6 matching bases). The nucleotides are TGCAGCGCAGGCGGGGCGGTTATGGAGCAGTACTTC. Translated, this is CSAGGAVMEQYF.